The clone carrying this T cell receptor beta chain was counted a few times. Preparation of the TCRbeta library used unique molecular identifiers. TCRdb reanalysed the PCR reads using MiXCR and keeps one entry per CDR3 protein. The repertoire holds 330,000 or so distinct CDR3 sequences, with about 9.3% as singletons. These data are taken from a study of T-cell reconstitution after alpha-beta-depleted transplantation in children. Per germline, CDR1 SGHTA and CDR2 FQGNSA. Deletions cut 0 bases from V and 4 bases from J, with 8 bases between. CDR3 length: 14 residues. This sample comprised PBMCs from the stem cell graft donor, obtained from the stem cell graft. The origin of this receptor is a human donor who donated a stem cell graft to a child with acute lymphoblastic leukemia. The chain combines TRBV7-2 with TRBJ2-3; the D gene is possibly TRBD1 (5 bases). The CDR3 sequence is CASSLAGRADTQYF. DNA for the CDR3: TGTGCCAGCAGCTTAGCGGGCAGGGCAGATACGCAGTATTTT.